The 6 T cell receptor beta chains listed next were all sequenced from one sample in a study of OX40 agonist ivuxolimab in advanced cancers. This table comes from immunoSEQ multiplex PCR, and its TCRdb copy is limited to in-frame clones, with some not included. The repertoire holds around 83,000 clones, with 91% as singletons. The material was CD4+ or CD8+ T cells sorted from blood, obtained in a trial of the OX40 agonist ivuxolimab. The receptors come from an adult with an advanced solid tumor such as melanoma, head and neck, liver or kidney cancer.

The chain combines TRBV19 with TRBJ2-3; D may correspond to TRBD1 or TRBD2 (5 bases each). V shed 3 bases and J shed 6 bases, with 16 bases lying between them. From germline, CDR1 is LNHDA and CDR2 SQIVND (reference sequence). This CDR3 spans 15 amino acids. The CDR3 DNA follows: TGTGCCAGTAGTATCGAGGCAGGGAGTTGGGATACGCAGTATTTT. Translation gives CASSIEAGSWDTQYF.

This chain uses TRBV5-1 with TRBJ1-1, with 8 bases lining up with TRBD1. CDR3 length: 15 residues. Germline V gives CDR1 SGHRS, CDR2 YFSETQ. Germline trimming cut 3 bases from V and 1 base from J; bases unmatched to any gene: 5. CDR3 sequence: CASSWTGTENTEAFF. The DNA for the CDR3 is TGCGCCAGCAGCTGGACAGGGACCGAGAACACTGAAGCTTTCTTT. Full variable domain (rest looked up from reference TRBV5-1 and TRBJ1-1): KAGVTQTPRYLIKTRGQQVTLSCSPISGHRSVSWYQQTPGQGLQFLFEYFSETQRNKGNFPGRFSGRQFSNSRSEMNVSTLELGDSALYLCASSWTGTENTEAFFGQGTRLTVV.

This clone showed up just once. For the CDR3, the DNA is TGTGCCAGTAAGGGCCCTTTATCGTTCGGCGAGCAGTACTTC. It codes for CASKGPLSFGEQYF. The chain combines TRBV19 with TRBJ2-7; the D is unclear. Germline V gives CDR1 LNHDA, CDR2 SQIVND (reference sequence). V was clipped by 7 bases and J by 6 bases, with 19 bases between them. The CDR3 runs 14 residues.

V and J are TRBV6-5 and TRBJ1-1, with a tentative D call TRBD1 (5 bases). The CDR3 sequence is 14 residues long. CDR1 MNHEY and CDR2 SVGAGI come from the germline V gene. Trimming shortened V by 4 bases and J by 1 base, and 10 bases separated the two germline ends. The CDR3 sequence: CASSFRGSNTEAFF. The CDR3, as DNA: TGTGCCAGCAGTTTCCGGGGGTCGAACACTGAAGCTTTCTTT.

This chain links TRBV11-2 with TRBJ2-7, with a possible D match to TRBD2 (5 bases). V lost 0 bases and J 4 bases, leaving 16 bases between the germline ends. This CDR3 is 16 amino acids long. Germline V gives CDR1 SGHAT, CDR2 FQNNGV. The DNA of the CDR3 is TGTGCCAGCAGCTTAGATCTTTGGAGCGGCGCTTACGAGCAGTACTTC. It specifies CASSLDLWSGAYEQYF.

V gene TRBV10-1 combines with J gene TRBJ2-2, with D possibly being TRBD1 or TRBD2 (5 bases each). Per the germline V gene, CDR1 is WNHNN and CDR2 is SYGVQD (reference sequence). The CDR3 covers 14 residues. V gave up 10 bases and J gave up 0 bases, with 12 bases separating them. The DNA for the CDR3 is TGCGCCAACAGAGGGGCCCCGAACACCGGGGAGCTGTTTTTT. It yields the protein CANRGAPNTGELFF.